This TCR beta chain stems from a study of T cell changes during pregnancy in multiple sclerosis. Libraries were prepared by immunoSEQ multiplex PCR; TCRdb keeps only in-frame clonotypes and omits some of them. Of approximately 50,000 clones in the sample, more than 85% were seen once. The table lists this clone with a count of one. The CDR3 consists of 14 residues. In germline, CDR1 is LNHDA, CDR2 SQIVND (reference sequence). The ends were cut back, 7 bases at V and 4 bases at J, with 13 bases in the middle. The sequencing used CD4+ T cells from peripheral blood mononuclear cells, collected after pregnancy. V and J are TRBV19 and TRBJ2-2; the D gene is possibly TRBD2 (5 bases). This receptor was obtained from a female donor with multiple sclerosis, enrolled in a pregnancy study. The CDR3 nucleotides read TGTGCCAGTACCTTACTAGGACGCACCGGGGAGCTGTTTTTT. It specifies CASTLLGRTGELFF.